This T cell receptor (beta chain) was retrieved from a study of T cell repertoires in cytomegalovirus infection. Deletions cut 3 bases from V and 6 bases from J, with 15 bases between. From germline, CDR1 is DFQATT and CDR2 SNEGSKA (reference sequence). The CDR3 is 14 residues long. TCRdb fed the reads into MiXCR, producing one record per CDR3 protein. Of 450,000 to 600,000 distinct CDR3 sequences listed, approximately 11% were seen once; the top ten hold roughly 10%. Remarks on this clonotype: Its specificity is unknown.

The study's findings and limits: CMV-specific HLA-C-restricted TCR beta clonotypes dominated the ex vivo response.

The source material was PBMCs. The sequence was obtained from a human donor in good health (CMV status not recorded). Some clones in this sample may be carry-over from other donors' samples. The chain has TRBV20-1 and TRBJ2-1; possible D gene TRBD2, 6 bases. This chain's CDR3 is CSAREKGGSNEQFF. CDR3 in DNA: TGCAGTGCTAGGGAGAAGGGAGGTTCCAATGAGCAGTTCTTC.